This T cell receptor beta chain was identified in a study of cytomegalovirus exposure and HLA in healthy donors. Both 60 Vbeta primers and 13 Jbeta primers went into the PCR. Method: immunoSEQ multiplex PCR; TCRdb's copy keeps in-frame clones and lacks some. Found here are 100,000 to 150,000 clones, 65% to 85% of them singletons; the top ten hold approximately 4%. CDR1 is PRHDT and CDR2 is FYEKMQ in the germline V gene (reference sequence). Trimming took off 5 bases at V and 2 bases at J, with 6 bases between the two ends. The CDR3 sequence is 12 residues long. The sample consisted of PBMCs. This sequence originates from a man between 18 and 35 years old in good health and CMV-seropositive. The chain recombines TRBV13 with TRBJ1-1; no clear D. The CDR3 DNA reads TGTGCCAGCAGCCGTCCCAACACTGAAGCTTTCTTT. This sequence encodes CASSRPNTEAFF.